Each of the 5 T cell receptor beta chains below was sequenced from the same sample in a study of T cells in Graves' hyperthyroidism and ophthalmopathy. Researchers amplified the TCR beta CDR3 regions from RNA transcripts. During a first-round RT-PCR of the TCR CDR3, the HTBI primer set was used. In TCRdb, the multiplex PCR reads were re-called with MiXCR into one record per CDR3 protein. This sample has 700,000 to 850,000 distinct CDR3 sequences, with 30% to 40% found just once. The sample taken for sequencing was blood. These TCRs come from a middle-aged woman with Graves' hyperthyroidism.

There are a few counts of this clonotype. CDR3 amino acids: CSASGQGNNSPLHF. The CDR3 nucleotides read TGCAGTGCTAGTGGCCAGGGAAATAATTCACCCCTCCACTTT. The chain carries TRBV20-1 and TRBJ1-6, with D perhaps matching TRBD1 (5 bases). The germline V gene encodes CDR1 DFQATT and CDR2 SNEGSKA (reference sequence). Trimming shortened V by 3 bases and J by 5 bases, and 11 bases separated the two germline ends. There are 14 residues in the CDR3.

The chain has TRBV14 and TRBJ2-7; D possibly corresponds to TRBD2 (5 bases). V lost 1 base, J lost 0 bases, and 13 bases lay in between. CDR3 length equals 16 residues. Germline-derived CDR1 and CDR2 are SGHDN and FVKESK. The CDR3 sequence: CASSQGLGAISYEQYF. As DNA, the CDR3 is TGTGCCAGCAGCCAAGGCCTGGGAGCAATCTCCTACGAGCAGTACTTC.

This chain links TRBV27 with TRBJ1-1; D ambiguous. CDR1 is MNHEY, CDR2 SMNVEV, per germline (reference sequence). The V end was cut by 7 bases, the J end by 0 bases, with 9 bases between. The CDR3 consists of 13 residues. CDR3 DNA sequence: TGTGCCAGCATGGGGTACATGAACACTGAAGCTTTCTTT. Translating it yields CASMGYMNTEAFF.

J is TRBJ2-7 and V is TRBV2; the match to TRBD1 covers 7 bases. The DNA matches TRBJ2-1 better at its end, which makes the J call doubtful. Looked up from germline, CDR1 is SNHLY and CDR2 is FYNNEI. This CDR3 spans 15 amino acids. CDR3 in amino acids: CASSVTGVGVSEQFF. DNA for the CDR3: TGTGCCAGCAGCGTTACAGGGGTTGGAGTGAGTGAGCAGTTCTTC.

Comments on this clonotype: This may stem from a read error, because a much larger clone lies one nucleotide away. The genes are TRBV7-2 and TRBJ2-5, with D maybe TRBD2 (7 bases). This CDR3 has 15 residues. The germline CDR1 and CDR2 sequences are SGHTA and FQGNSA. The V gene lost 8 bases and the J gene lost 4 bases, with 20 bases spanning the gap. The DNA for the CDR3 is TGTGCCAGCGGAGACTGGGGGGGCCGGGGAGAGACCCAGTACTTC. Protein: CASGDWGGRGETQYF. Variable domain in full (rest from reference TRBV7-2 and TRBJ2-5): GAGVSQSPSNKVTEKGKDVELRCDPISGHTALYWYRQSLGQGLEFLIYFQGNSAPDKSGLPSDRFSAERTGGSVSTLTIQRTQQEDSAVYLCASGDWGGRGETQYFGPGTRLLVL.